A single sample gave rise to the 25 T cell receptor beta chains below, sequenced in a study of T cell responses to AZD1222 COVID-19 vaccine (dated by TCRdb to the early 2020s). Sample time point, as interpreted from the label and publication: about 28 days (+/-7) after the second vaccine dose. Libraries were built with the immunoSEQ multiplex PCR assay. This is the immuneACCESS table as TCRdb keeps it, with only in-frame sequences that have V and J called. A part of the clones is gone; compared with another copy, unresolved V genes explain less than half, and the rest is unexplained. This sample gives around 150,000 clones in total; more than 85% of them show up just once. The ten largest clones take up 3.5% to 4.5% of the sample. The starting material was peripheral blood, obtained 28 days after the second AZD1222 dose. All receptors derive from an adult who received the AZD1222 COVID-19 vaccine.

This sequence joins TRBV2 and TRBJ1-2, with D tentatively TRBD1 (6 bases). Germline V gene data show CDR1 as SNHLY and CDR2 as FYNNEI. The CDR3 contains 13 residues. V dropped 6 bases and J dropped 4 bases, with 12 bases sitting between them. The CDR3 bases are TGTGCCAGCAGGGAGGGACAAGTCTATGGCTACACCTTC. It specifies CASREGQVYGYTF.

J is TRBJ2-7 and V is TRBV20-1; no clear D. CDR3 length: 11 residues. V was shortened by 6 bases and J by 3 bases, with 9 bases between the two germline ends. CDR1 and CDR2 (germline): DFQATT, SNEGSKA (reference sequence). CDR3 amino acids: CSALYVYEQYF. The DNA for the CDR3 is TGCAGTGCCCTCTATGTCTACGAGCAGTACTTC.

The rearrangement uses TRBV3-1 (or the pseudogene TRBV3-2) and TRBJ2-2, with D unresolved. Germline lookup yields CDR1 LGHDT and CDR2 YNNKEL (reference sequence). Trimming took off 1 base at V and 0 bases at J, with 9 bases between the two ends. The CDR3 is made up of 16 amino acids. The CDR3 region has the DNA TGTGCCAGCAGCCAAGGATCAGCGCCGAACACCGGGGAGCTGTTTTTT. It translates to CASSQGSAPNTGELFF.

The chain employs TRBV4-3 and TRBJ1-6; perhaps TRBD1 as D (6 bases). Per germline, CDR1 LGHNA and CDR2 YSLEER. The CDR3 runs 17 residues. The germline V and J ends were trimmed by 0 bases and 4 bases, with 13 bases remaining between them. Here the CDR3 reads CASSQEGYRAYNSPLHF. CDR3 bases: TGCGCCAGCAGCCAAGAAGGGTACAGGGCTTATAATTCACCCCTCCACTTT.

The chain employs TRBV27 and TRBJ1-1; TRBD1 is a possible D gene (5 bases). Germline V lookup: CDR1 MNHEY, CDR2 SMNVEV (reference sequence). V was cut by 9 bases and J by 0 bases, with 23 bases left in between. The CDR3 length is 17 residues. CDR3 loop: CARNFGTATYMNTEAFF. CDR3 nucleotide sequence: TGTGCCAGGAACTTCGGGACGGCTACCTACATGAACACTGAAGCTTTCTTT.

The rearrangement links TRBV28 to TRBJ2-7; 13 nucleotides agree with TRBD2. The CDR3 length is 15 residues. Losses at the gene ends were 6 bases for V and 3 bases for J; bases not matched to a gene: 5. Germline lookup yields CDR1 MDHEN and CDR2 SYDVKM. As DNA, the CDR3 is TGTGCCAGCAGCCACAGACTAGCGGGAGGCTACGAGCAGTACTTC. This gives the protein CASSHRLAGGYEQYF.

The CDR3 here is CASSIGTSPLGQYF. CDR3 in DNA: TGTGCCAGCAGCATCGGGACTAGCCCGCTGGGGCAGTACTTC. The J gene is TRBJ2-7, the V gene TRBV9; 9 positions agree with TRBD2. This CDR3 contains 14 residues. V gave up 4 bases and J gave up 9 bases; unmatched junction bases: 11. The germline V gene encodes CDR1 SGDLS and CDR2 YYNGEE.

This chain uses TRBV29-1 with TRBJ1-4, with 9 bases that match TRBD1. Looked up from germline, CDR1 is SQVTM and CDR2 is ANQGSEA. V shed 7 bases and J 2 bases; nucleotides not matched to a gene: 2. The CDR3 has 13 amino acids. CDR3 nucleotide sequence: TGCAGCGCTGGACAGGGGACTAATGAAAAACTGTTTTTT. It translates to CSAGQGTNEKLFF.

V gene TRBV3-1 (or the pseudogene TRBV3-2) combines with J gene TRBJ2-1; 15 bases match TRBD2. Losses at the gene ends were 1 base for V and 7 bases for J; bases not matched to a gene: 2. Germline V lookup: CDR1 LGHDT, CDR2 YNNKEL (reference sequence). The CDR3 runs to 16 residues. The CDR3, as DNA: TGTGCCAGCAGCCAAGGTGGGACTAGCGGGAGGAATGAGCAGTTCTTC. Its translation: CASSQGGTSGRNEQFF.

The J gene is TRBJ1-1, the V gene TRBV7-9; D call uncertain. Germline values: CDR1 SEHNR, CDR2 FQNEAQ (reference sequence). The CDR3 consists of 11 residues. V was clipped by 3 bases and J by 11 bases, with 10 bases between them. The CDR3 region is CASSLGGLAFF. The CDR3 coding sequence is TGTGCCAGCAGCTTGGGCGGGTTGGCTTTCTTT.

V and J are TRBV11-2 and TRBJ2-7; D remains ambiguous. There are 14 residues in the CDR3. Germline V CDR1 and CDR2: SGHAT, FQNNGV. Trimming removed 1 base from V and 4 bases from J, with 11 bases in between. CDR3 amino acids: CASSLGVWWYEQYF. The CDR3 coding sequence is TGTGCCAGCAGCTTAGGGGTTTGGTGGTACGAGCAGTACTTC.

This clone came up a few times. The V and J genes are TRBV18 and TRBJ2-2; 7 bases are shared with TRBD1. J gave up 3 bases and V 3 bases, and 4 bases lay outside the gene matches. CDR3 size: 15 residues. CDR1 and CDR2 (germline): KGHSH, LQKENI. The CDR3 spells CASSPRDSYTGELFF. The CDR3 DNA is TGTGCCAGCTCACCTCGGGACAGCTACACCGGGGAGCTGTTTTTT. The whole variable domain, filled in from reference TRBV18 and TRBJ2-2, reads NAGVMQNPRHLVRRRGQEARLRCSPMKGHSHVYWYRQLPEEGLKFMVYLQKENIIDESGMPKERFSAEFPKEGPSILRIQQVVRGDSAAYFCASSPRDSYTGELFFGEGSRLTVL.

The chain has TRBV28 and TRBJ1-6, with D uncertain. CDR1 and CDR2 (germline): MDHEN, SYDVKM. The CDR3 is 14 residues long. The V and J ends lost 6 bases and 2 bases respectively, with 8 bases between them. CDR3 region: CASRRFTYNSPLHF. The CDR3 DNA reads TGTGCCAGCAGGCGGTTCACCTATAATTCACCCCTCCACTTT.

A few counts support this clone. This sequence joins TRBV7-2 and TRBJ1-6; 9 bases fit TRBD1. V shed 3 bases, J shed 7 bases, and the junction held 4 bases outside the gene matches. This CDR3 is 15 amino acids long. Germline V gene sequence: CDR1 SGHTA, CDR2 FQGNSA. The CDR3 sequence: CASSFGQGLNSPLHF. The CDR3 nucleotides read TGTGCCAGCAGCTTTGGACAGGGGCTGAATTCACCCCTCCACTTT.

V gene TRBV7-2 combines with J gene TRBJ2-7; 11 bases are a match to TRBD1. CDR1 and CDR2 (germline): SGHTA, FQGNSA. V shed 5 bases, J shed 0 bases, and the junction held 3 bases outside the gene matches. The CDR3 has 15 amino acids. CDR3: CASSGQGAASYEQYF. CDR3 nucleotide sequence: TGTGCCAGCAGCGGACAGGGGGCGGCCTCCTACGAGCAGTACTTC.

The V call is TRBV28, the J call TRBJ1-2, with D uncertain. The CDR3 runs to 14 residues. V gave up 2 bases and J gave up 3 bases, with 10 bases separating them. Germline V gene sequence: CDR1 MDHEN, CDR2 SYDVKM. The CDR3 DNA is TGTGCCAGCAGTTTAAAGGTCGGCTACTATGGCTACACCTTC. Its protein product is CASSLKVGYYGYTF.

The genes are TRBV11-2 and TRBJ2-3, with 8 bases lining up with TRBD2. Germline CDR1 and CDR2: SGHAT and FQNNGV. The CDR3 is 15 residues long. V gave up 1 base and J gave up 2 bases; unmatched junction bases: 2. The CDR3 here is CASSLAGGSTDTQYF. The CDR3 coding sequence is TGTGCCAGCAGCTTAGCGGGAGGGTCCACAGATACGCAGTATTTT. The variable domain in full, with the rest retrieved from reference TRBV11-2 and TRBJ2-3, is EAGVAQSPRYKIIEKRQSVAFWCNPISGHATLYWYQQILGQGPKLLIQFQNNGVVDDSQLPKDRFSAERLKGVDSTLKIQPAKLEDSAVYLCASSLAGGSTDTQYFGPGTRLTVL.

This chain uses TRBV7-3 with TRBJ2-5; no definite D call. The germline V gene has CDR1 SGHTA and CDR2 FQGTGA. The CDR3 is 14 residues long. V was cut by 5 bases and J by 7 bases, with 17 bases left in between. Here the CDR3 DNA reads TGTGCCAGCAGCCCCGACCGGGTTAGTGGGACCCAGTACTTC. Its translation is CASSPDRVSGTQYF.

Comment on this clone: This sample includes further DNA sequences coding for the same CDR3. The rearrangement joins TRBV28 to TRBJ2-7; tentative D call: TRBD2 (5 bases). The germline V and J ends were trimmed by 2 bases and 4 bases, with 6 bases remaining between them. CDR3 length: 12 residues. Germline assignment: CDR1 MDHEN and CDR2 SYDVKM. The CDR3 protein is CASSLTGYEQYF. CDR3 nucleotides: TGTGCCAGCAGTTTAACGGGGTACGAGCAGTACTTC.

This rearrangement joins TRBV15 to TRBJ2-1; D is ambiguous. Germline loops: CDR1 LNHNV, CDR2 YYDKDF (reference sequence). V shed 0 bases and J shed 7 bases, with 13 bases lying between them. This CDR3 spans 15 amino acids. The CDR3 region is CATSRDLGKGNEQFF. The DNA for the CDR3 is TGTGCCACCAGCAGAGATTTAGGAAAGGGAAATGAGCAGTTCTTC. The full variable domain, in which reference TRBV15 and TRBJ2-1 provide the parts outside the CDR3, is DAMVIQNPRYQVTQFGKPVTLSCSQTLNHNVMYWYQQKSSQAPKLLFHYYDKDFNNEADTPDNFQSRRPNTSFCFLDIRSPGLGDTAMYLCATSRDLGKGNEQFFGPGTRLTVL.

The V gene is TRBV6-2 or TRBV6-3, the J gene TRBJ2-5; tentatively, D is TRBD1 or TRBD2 (6 bases each). CDR1 and CDR2 from the germline V gene are MNHEY and SVGEGT. V lost 2 bases and J lost 5, with 18 bases in between. This CDR3 has 16 amino acids. CDR3 protein: CASSYAEGGRRETQYF. The CDR3 coding sequence is TGTGCCAGCAGTTACGCCGAAGGGGGGCGGCGGGAGACCCAGTACTTC.

The V and J genes are TRBV6-6 and TRBJ1-2, with D perhaps TRBD1 (6 bases). From germline, CDR1 is MNHNY and CDR2 SVGAGI (reference sequence). The V end was cut by 0 bases, the J end by 4 bases, with 12 bases between. The CDR3 runs 15 residues. Here the CDR3 DNA reads TGTGCCAGCAGTTACTCGACTTCGGACAGCTATGGCTACACCTTC. Translating gives CASSYSTSDSYGYTF.

This sequence joins TRBV6-5 and TRBJ1-1; no reliable D call. The CDR3 sequence is 12 residues long. Looked up from germline, CDR1 is MNHEY and CDR2 is SVGAGI. Trimming pared 10 bases from V and 6 bases from J, leaving 15 bases between. The CDR3 DNA sequence: TGTGCCACTCGTGATTCCGGCTCTGAAGCTTTCTTT. Translated, it gives CATRDSGSEAFF.

V is TRBV9 and J is TRBJ2-7; TRBD2 matches 10 bases. This CDR3 has 14 residues. The V gene's germline CDR1 is SGDLS and CDR2 YYNGEE. Losses at the gene ends were 5 bases for V and 4 bases for J; bases not matched to a gene: 6. The CDR3 sequence: CASSGTSGAYEQYF. Here the CDR3 DNA reads TGTGCCAGCAGTGGAACTAGCGGGGCTTACGAGCAGTACTTC.

This chain joins TRBV5-6 and TRBJ1-2; no clear D gene. Germline-derived CDR1 and CDR2 are SGHDT and YYEEEE. The CDR3 is 12 residues long. V was clipped by 4 bases and J by 4 bases, with 8 bases between them. CDR3 sequence reads: CASSAGRYGYTF. DNA of the CDR3: TGTGCCAGCAGCGCCGGACGCTATGGCTACACCTTC.